This record looks at one TCR beta chain sequence and its context. The sample is drawn from a study of PD-1 and CTLA-4 blockade in melanoma. TCRdb keeps only in-frame clones here, not all; method: immunoSEQ multiplex PCR. The sample shows around 16,000 clones, about 70% of them seen only once. The CDR3 loop spans 17 amino acids. CDR1 SGHVS and CDR2 FQNEAQ come from the germline V gene. Trimming left V 1 base short and J 1 base short, with 14 bases between. This specimen was CD8+ T cells from peripheral blood, taken from a patient given anti-PD-1 treatment. The clonotype was recovered from a human donor with melanoma. The chain links TRBV7-8 to TRBJ2-1; TRBD2 is a possible D gene (5 bases). The CDR3 reads CASSLGSVRGSYNEQFF. For the CDR3, the DNA is TGTGCCAGCAGCTTAGGTTCGGTCCGGGGATCCTACAATGAGCAGTTCTTC. Combining the CDR3 with reference TRBV7-8 and TRBJ2-1 gives the whole variable domain GAGVSQSPRYKVAKRGQDVALRCDPISGHVSLFWYQQALGQGPEFLTYFQNEAQLDKSGLPSDRFFAERPEGSVSTLKIQRTQQEDSAVYLCASSLGSVRGSYNEQFFGPGTRLTVL.